The following is a TCR beta chain sequence with its context. The target antigen is unknown. Constant-segment-primed 5'RACE gave TCR alpha and TCR beta cDNA libraries with sample barcodes and UMIs. TCRdb re-analysed the 5' RACE reads in MiXCR, keeping a single row per CDR3 protein. The sample consists of about 270,000 distinct CDR3 sequences, around 15% of them appearing once. V lost 8 bases to trimming and J lost 2 bases, with 7 bases between them. This CDR3 has 13 residues. The entry originates in a study of T-cell memory formation after mild COVID-19. Study-level background: Each donor largely had its own TCR clusters.

The study's findings and limits: The finding that pre-infection memory included some responding clones suggested that cross-reactive memory joined.

This TCR was sampled from a man between 18 and 35 years old who had mild COVID-19 (a few samples of this study predate the infection). Cell type and time point are not known. This chain joins TRBV12-3 or TRBV12-4 and TRBJ2-6; D is unclear. Material for sequencing was PBMCs or a T cell subset sorted from them (not recorded which). CDR3 loop: CASRITGANVLTF. CDR3 DNA sequence: TGTGCCAGCCGTATAACTGGGGCCAACGTCCTGACTTTC.